This TCR beta chain was recovered during a study of regulatory T cells. Findings of the study overall: Unique productive TRB reads were about tenfold lower in patient Treg samples than controls. CD3G-deficient patients' regulatory T cells showed reduced Shannon diversity versus autologous conventional CD4+ and control regulatory cells.

Primers: 52 TRBV forward and 13 TRBJ reverse. Repertoires were generated with immunoSEQ multiplex PCR, while TCRdb's copy carries only in-frame clones and drops some. The repertoire consists of 3,200 or so clones, with 90% to 95% occurring once and the leading ten covering around 3.4%. All CD3G-deficient patients showed autoimmunity, more severe in two. Patients aged 2 to 39 years had fewer naive and more memory CD4+ and CD8+ T cells. CD4+ cells were sorted into CD25-high CD127-low regulatory cells and CD25-low CD127-high conventional cells. Of note for this clone: The antigen remains undetermined.

This TCR was sampled from a young adult with CD3G deficiency. The specimen sequenced was CD4+ Tregs sorted from blood.

CDR3 sequence reads: CASSGQGPNTEAFF. The CDR3 DNA sequence: TGTGCCAGCAGTGGACAGGGTCCGAACACTGAAGCTTTCTTT. The J gene is TRBJ1-1, the V gene TRBV6-6, with 8 bases that match TRBD1. Trimming removed 5 bases from V and 1 base from J; junction bases left unmatched: 3. This CDR3 has 14 residues. Germline values: CDR1 MNHNY, CDR2 SVGAGI (reference sequence).